Detailed here is one T cell receptor beta chain. Its antigen is still unknown. These data are taken from a study of T cell responses to AZD1222 COVID-19 vaccine. Study results and caveats: The study sampled repertoires only after the peak T cell response. There were mostly white British donors and more females than males, and clonal diversity was possibly underestimated.

This table comes from immunoSEQ multiplex PCR, and its TCRdb copy is limited to in-frame clones, with some not included. This sample has around 140,000 clones, with 80% to 90% found just once. The CDR3 covers 15 residues. CDR1 is SGHRS and CDR2 is YFSETQ in the germline V gene. Trimming pared 2 bases from V and 2 bases from J, leaving 8 bases between. The chain combines TRBV5-1 with TRBJ1-6; possible D gene TRBD1, 6 bases. The source material was peripheral blood, sampled on day 0 of AZD1222 vaccination. This receptor was obtained from an adult in good health. The DNA of the CDR3 is TGCGCCAGCAGCTTCGGGGGGCCCTATAATTCACCCCTCCACTTT. Translating it yields CASSFGGPYNSPLHF.